The present TCR beta chain was sequenced within a study of cytomegalovirus exposure and HLA in healthy donors. Whole-study findings and limits: A later analysis found that most CMV-associated TCR beta chains appeared HLA-restricted. The authors later linked a missense DCLRE1C variant to TCR beta V- and J-gene trimming. In vitro data verified three CMV-associated chains as specific for CMV antigens.

PCR was performed using 60 Vbeta and 13 Jbeta primers. Under the authors' procedure: Later reanalysis found about 78 million unique TCR beta chains, roughly 10 million of them shared. Generated by immunoSEQ multiplex PCR, the TCRdb table keeps only in-frame clones and is missing some. V and J calls and clone size come straight from that table; D and trimming were deduced from the DNA. Of 200,000 to 300,000 clones listed, roughly four fifths are singletons. CDR3 length equals 17 residues. The V end lost 0 bases, the J end lost 4 bases, and 16 bases lay between the germline ends. The germline CDR1 and CDR2 sequences are SEHNR and FQNEAQ (reference sequence). This clone showed up just once. No antigen is known for it.

The sequence derives from a woman aged 40 to 50 in good health and CMV-seropositive. Sequenced material: PBMCs. The rearrangement uses TRBV7-9 and TRBJ1-5; D may be TRBD1 (6 bases). CDR3 amino acids: CASSLALAGATNQPQHF. The CDR3 DNA is TGTGCCAGCAGCTTAGCTCTGGCGGGGGCCACAAATCAGCCCCAGCATTTT.